In its sample, the clone carrying this TCR beta chain was seen many times. Looked up from germline, CDR1 is MNHEY and CDR2 is SVGAGI. Trimming took 6 bases from V and 2 from J, leaving 17 bases between them. The CDR3 totals 16 residues. From the 5' RACE reads, TCRdb called clonotypes with MiXCR, one entry per CDR3 protein. The data show about 27,000 distinct CDR3 sequences, approximately 5.4% seen once. This sample stems from a study of early T cells in non-severe SARS-CoV-2 infection. The wider study: Bulk RNA taken from unsorted whole blood was sequenced, leaving chains unpaired.

V usage is TRBV6-5 and J usage is TRBJ1-5; TRBD1 is a possible D gene (5 bases). Sequencing was carried out using whole blood. The source is an adult who was a healthcare worker with PCR-confirmed SARS-CoV-2 infection or an uninfected control (not recorded which). This CDR3 reads CASSPSKGRGNQPQHF. The CDR3 DNA follows: TGTGCCAGCAGCCCATCCAAGGGACGGGGCAATCAGCCCCAGCATTTT.